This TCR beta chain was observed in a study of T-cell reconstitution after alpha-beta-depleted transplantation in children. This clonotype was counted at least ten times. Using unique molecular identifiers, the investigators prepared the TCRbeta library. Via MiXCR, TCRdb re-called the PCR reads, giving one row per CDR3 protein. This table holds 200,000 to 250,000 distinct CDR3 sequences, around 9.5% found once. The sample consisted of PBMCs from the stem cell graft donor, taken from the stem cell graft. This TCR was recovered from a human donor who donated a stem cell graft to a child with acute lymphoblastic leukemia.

For the CDR3, the DNA is TGTGCCAGCAGTTTGGGCACGGCGAACACCGGGGAGCTGTTTTTT. Its translation: CASSLGTANTGELFF. V and J are TRBV12-3 or TRBV12-4 and TRBJ2-2, with D uncertain. The germline V and J ends were trimmed by 3 bases and 0 bases, with 8 bases remaining between them. The CDR3 totals 15 residues.